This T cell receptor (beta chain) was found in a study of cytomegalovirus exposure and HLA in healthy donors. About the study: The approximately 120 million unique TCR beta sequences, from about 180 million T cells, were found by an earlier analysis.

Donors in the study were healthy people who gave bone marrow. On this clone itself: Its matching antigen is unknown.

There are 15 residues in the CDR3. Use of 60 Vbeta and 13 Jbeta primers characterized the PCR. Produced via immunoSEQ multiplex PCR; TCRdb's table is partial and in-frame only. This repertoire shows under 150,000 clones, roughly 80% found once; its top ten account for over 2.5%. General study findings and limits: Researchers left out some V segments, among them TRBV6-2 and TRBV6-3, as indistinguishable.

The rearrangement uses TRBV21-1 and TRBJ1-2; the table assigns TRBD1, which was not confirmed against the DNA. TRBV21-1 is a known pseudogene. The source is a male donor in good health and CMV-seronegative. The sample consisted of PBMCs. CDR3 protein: CASSKEGADLYGYTF. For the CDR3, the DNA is TGTGCCAGCAGCAAAGAGGGGGCAGACTTATATGGCTACACCTTC.